Each of the 11 T cell receptor beta chains below was sequenced from the same sample in a study of response to subunit inactivated influenza vaccine. MiXCR, applied by TCRdb to the RT-PCR reads, yields one record per CDR3 protein. The sample has fewer than 400,000 distinct CDR3 sequences; 21% are singletons. The sample here was PBMCs from blood, taken 21 months after vaccination. These receptors came from a man in his fifties or sixties who received an inactivated influenza vaccine.

The rearrangement links TRBV6-1 to TRBJ1-2; TRBD1 aligns across 10 bases. The CDR3 totals 16 residues. The J segment lost 5 bases and the V segment lost 5 bases, leaving 11 bases of the junction unmatched. CDR1 MNHNS and CDR2 SASEGT come from the germline V gene. CDR3 protein: CASSPLPGQGVYGYTF. Here the CDR3 DNA reads TGTGCCAGCAGTCCACTACCTGGACAGGGGGTGTATGGCTACACCTTC.

V is TRBV20-1 and J is TRBJ2-1, with 11 bases that match TRBD2. V was pared by 8 bases and J by 7 bases, with 7 bases of the junction left unmatched. The length of the CDR3 is 13 residues. Per germline, CDR1 DFQATT and CDR2 SNEGSKA (reference sequence). This chain's CDR3 is CSTLAGGGNEQFF. The CDR3, as DNA: TGCAGTACGCTAGCGGGAGGAGGGAATGAGCAGTTCTTC.

This clonotype has just one count. The V call is TRBV19, the J call TRBJ1-6, with D possibly being TRBD1 (6 bases). This CDR3 comprises 12 residues. CDR1 is LNHDA and CDR2 is SQIVND in the germline V gene (reference sequence). V was clipped by 9 bases and J by 6 bases, with 9 bases between them. The CDR3 loop is CASGTLNSPLHF. CDR3 nucleotide sequence: TGTGCCAGCGGGACACTTAATTCACCCCTCCACTTT.

The chain employs TRBV7-6 and TRBJ2-1, with D tentatively TRBD1 (5 bases). The length of the CDR3 is 15 residues. Germline CDR1 SGHVS, CDR2 FNYEAQ. V was pared by 1 base and J by 6 bases, with 13 bases between. The CDR3 region has the DNA TGTGCCAGCAGCTTAGAAGGGGTCTATTCCAATGAGCAGTTCTTC. This encodes CASSLEGVYSNEQFF.

This clonotype was detected only a few times. The chain couples TRBV4-3 to TRBJ1-3; D gene uncertain. Trimming cost V 3 bases and J 0 bases, with 9 bases left between them. The V gene's germline CDR1 is LGHNA and CDR2 YSLEER. CDR3 length: 15 amino acids. The CDR3 nucleotides are TGCGCCAGCAGCCATCTAACGAGCTCTGGAAACACCATATATTTT. Translating gives CASSHLTSSGNTIYF.

This sequence joins TRBV6-2 or TRBV6-3 and TRBJ1-3, with D hard to call. Trimming shortened V by 2 bases and J by 0 bases, and 8 bases separated the two germline ends. The germline V gene encodes CDR1 MNHEY and CDR2 SVGEGT. This CDR3 is built from 15 residues. CDR3 loop: CASSYLWSSGNTIYF. The CDR3 DNA is TGTGCCAGCAGTTACCTTTGGAGCTCTGGAAACACCATATATTTT.

This clonotype was seen a handful of times. This chain connects TRBV18 to TRBJ2-5; 7 bases agree with TRBD1. CDR1 is KGHSH and CDR2 is LQKENI in the germline V gene. With V trimmed by 1 base and J by 5 bases, 10 bases remained unmatched. CDR3 length equals 16 residues. CDR3 sequence: CASSPRQGGSSETQYF. As DNA, the CDR3 is TGTGCCAGCTCACCACGACAGGGTGGTAGCTCGGAGACCCAGTACTTC.

The chain recombines TRBV6-2 or TRBV6-3 with TRBJ2-3; 9 positions agree with TRBD2. V lost 8 bases, J lost 2 bases, and 11 bases stayed unmatched. The CDR3 totals 16 residues. Germline CDR1 MNHEY, CDR2 SVGEGT. The CDR3 nucleotides read TGTGCCAGCCAAAGACAGGCTAGCGGGGTCACAGATACGCAGTATTTT. This sequence encodes CASQRQASGVTDTQYF.

This clonotype was observed at least ten times. J is TRBJ1-2 and V is TRBV28, with D hard to call. CDR3 length: 14 residues. Trimming pared 4 bases from V and 8 bases from J, leaving 17 bases between. Germline V gives CDR1 MDHEN, CDR2 SYDVKM. The DNA for the CDR3 is TGTGCCAGCAGTTCCCTGGGCCAAACGGGAGGCTACACCTTC. Translating it yields CASSSLGQTGGYTF.

The J gene is TRBJ1-4, the V gene TRBV20-1; TRBD1 matches at 9 bases. V lost 5 bases and J lost 3; bases outside the gene matches: 1. This CDR3 has 13 residues. CDR1 and CDR2 from the germline V gene are DFQATT and SNEGSKA (reference sequence). The CDR3 spells CSARDRANEKLFF. Here the CDR3 DNA reads TGCAGTGCTCGGGACAGGGCTAATGAAAAACTGTTTTTT.

The gene calls are TRBV5-6 and TRBJ1-4; no firm D call. CDR3 length: 16 amino acids. The V gene's germline CDR1 is SGHDT and CDR2 YYEEEE. V dropped 1 base and J dropped 0 bases, with 10 bases sitting between them. CDR3 nucleotide sequence: TGTGCCAGCAGCTTGTGGTGGTCAGCAACTAATGAAAAACTGTTTTTT. It specifies CASSLWWSATNEKLFF.